The T cell receptor (beta chain) described here comes from a study of post-analysis software for immune sequencing data. Germline values: CDR1 SGHAT, CDR2 FQDESV (reference sequence). Trimming removed 7 bases at V and 6 bases at J, with 11 bases between. The CDR3 is made up of 12 amino acids. Study results and limitations: TRBV5-6, TRBV5-1 and TRBV20-1 belonged to a set of about five TRBV segments that were more frequent in patients than controls.

Unique-molecular-identifier-tagged TCR beta cDNA libraries were used. TCRdb redid the calling of the PCR reads with MiXCR, one entry per CDR3 protein. The profile covers approximately 730,000 distinct CDR3 sequences, with around 46% appearing a single time and roughly 4.4% taken by the ten largest. As for this clonotype: Its cognate antigen is unknown.

This clonotype originated in a girl between 5 and 17 years old with multiple sclerosis. This chain uses TRBV11-1 with TRBJ2-3, with D uncertain. Sequenced: blood. CDR3 in DNA: TGTGCCAGCACCTCAAGTTCGGATACGCAGTATTTT. The encoded protein is CASTSSSDTQYF.